This TCR beta chain was captured in a study of Ad26.COV2.S vaccination and SARS-CoV-2 variants. Study-level background: Ad26.COV2.S given intramuscularly, once or twice 56 days apart.

About this clone: Its antigen is not known.

Overall study findings and caveats: Relative to placebo recipients, vaccine recipients exhibited elevated spike-specific TCR breadth. Assessments of TCR breadth and depth may have underestimated the total T cell responses.

The CDR3 runs to 14 residues. The V gene's germline CDR1 is KGHSH and CDR2 LQKENI. J was trimmed by 2 bases and V by 8 bases; bases with no gene match: 8. Regarding treatment: over 15 received Ad26.COV2.S at low or high dose, single or two shots; 5 received placebo; per-sample allocation not given. It was on day 63 after the first vaccine or placebo injection that samples were taken. Profiling relied on immunoSEQ multiplex PCR, and the TCRdb table lists in-frame clones only, not all of them. Of 350,000 to 550,000 clones listed, 89% were seen once; the top ten hold about 2.4%. This material consisted of peripheral blood, taken in a trial of Ad26.COV2.S vaccine versus placebo. The chain carries TRBV18 and TRBJ1-2; 7 bases agree with TRBD1. This TCR was sampled from a person between 18 and 60 years old who received the Ad26.COV2.S COVID-19 vaccine or a placebo. The DNA of the CDR3 is TGTGCCAGCGCCGACAGGGCTCGAAACTATGGCTACACCTTC. Protein sequence: CASADRARNYGYTF.